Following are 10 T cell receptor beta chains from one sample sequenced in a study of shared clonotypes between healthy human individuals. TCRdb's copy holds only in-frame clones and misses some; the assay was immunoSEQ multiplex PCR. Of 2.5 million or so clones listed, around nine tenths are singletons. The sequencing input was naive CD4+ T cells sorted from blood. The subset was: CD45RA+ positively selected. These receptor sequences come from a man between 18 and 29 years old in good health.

The CDR3 sequence is CSAGYGSNQPQHF. CDR3 nucleotides: TGCAGCGCTGGGTACGGTAGCAATCAGCCCCAGCATTTT. The rearrangement joins TRBV29-1 to TRBJ1-5; D not resolved. The V gene's germline CDR1 is SQVTM and CDR2 ANQGSEA. The CDR3 contains 13 residues. V lost 7 bases and J lost 0, with 10 bases in between.

The CDR3 coding sequence is TGTGCCAGCAGCCAAGTTCTGCGGGGGTGGGAGCAGTTCTTC. Encoded protein: CASSQVLRGWEQFF. The chain recombines TRBV4-2 with TRBJ2-1, with 7 nucleotides matching TRBD2. The trim removed 1 base at V and 10 bases at J, leaving 7 bases unmatched. The CDR3 runs to 14 residues. The V gene's germline CDR1 is LGHNA and CDR2 YNFKEQ.

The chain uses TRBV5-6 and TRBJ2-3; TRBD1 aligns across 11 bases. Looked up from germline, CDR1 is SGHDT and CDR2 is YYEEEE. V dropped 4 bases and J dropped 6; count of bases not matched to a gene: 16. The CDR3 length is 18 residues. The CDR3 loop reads CASSPHPGTGGTWDTQYF. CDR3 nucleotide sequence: TGTGCCAGCAGCCCTCACCCCGGGACAGGGGGGACTTGGGATACGCAGTATTTT.

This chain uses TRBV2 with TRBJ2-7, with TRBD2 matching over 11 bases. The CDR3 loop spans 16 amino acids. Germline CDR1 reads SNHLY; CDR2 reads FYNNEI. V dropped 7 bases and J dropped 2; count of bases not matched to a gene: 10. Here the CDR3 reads CASTAGTSGTTYEQYF. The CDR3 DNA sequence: TGTGCCAGCACTGCCGGGACTAGCGGAACCACCTACGAGCAGTACTTC.

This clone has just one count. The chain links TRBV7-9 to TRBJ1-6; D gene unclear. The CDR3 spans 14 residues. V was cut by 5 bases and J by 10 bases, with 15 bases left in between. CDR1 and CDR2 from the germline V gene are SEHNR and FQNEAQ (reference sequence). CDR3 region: CASSLDTFGSPLHF. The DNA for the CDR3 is TGTGCCAGCAGCCTTGACACCTTCGGCTCACCCCTCCACTTT.

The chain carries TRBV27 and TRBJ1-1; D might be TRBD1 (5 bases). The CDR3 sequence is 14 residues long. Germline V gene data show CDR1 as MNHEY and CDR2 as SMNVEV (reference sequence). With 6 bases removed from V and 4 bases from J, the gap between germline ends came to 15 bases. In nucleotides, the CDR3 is TGTGCCAGCAGGCCCCCCTGGGGCAGCACTGAAGCTTTCTTT. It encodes CASRPPWGSTEAFF.

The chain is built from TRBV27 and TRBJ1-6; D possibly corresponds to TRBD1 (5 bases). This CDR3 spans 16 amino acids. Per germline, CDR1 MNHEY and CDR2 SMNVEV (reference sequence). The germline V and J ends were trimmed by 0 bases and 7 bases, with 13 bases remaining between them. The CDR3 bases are TGTGCCAGCAGTTTATCGACTTATGGGGGAAATTCACCCCTCCACTTT. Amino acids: CASSLSTYGGNSPLHF.

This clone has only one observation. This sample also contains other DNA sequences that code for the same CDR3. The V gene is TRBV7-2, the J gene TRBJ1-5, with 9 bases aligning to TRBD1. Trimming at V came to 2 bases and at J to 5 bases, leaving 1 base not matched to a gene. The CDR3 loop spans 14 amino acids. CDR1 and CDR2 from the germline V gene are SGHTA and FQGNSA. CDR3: CASSLRTGDQPQHF. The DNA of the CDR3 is TGTGCCAGCAGCTTAAGGACAGGGGATCAGCCCCAGCATTTT.

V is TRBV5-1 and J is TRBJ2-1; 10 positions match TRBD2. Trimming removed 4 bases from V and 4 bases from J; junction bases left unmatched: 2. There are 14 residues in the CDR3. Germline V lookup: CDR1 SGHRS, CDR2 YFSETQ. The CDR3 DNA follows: TGCGCCAGCAGCGCGACTAGCGGGTACAATGAGCAGTTCTTC. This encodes CASSATSGYNEQFF. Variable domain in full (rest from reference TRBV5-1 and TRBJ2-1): KAGVTQTPRYLIKTRGQQVTLSCSPISGHRSVSWYQQTPGQGLQFLFEYFSETQRNKGNFPGRFSGRQFSNSRSEMNVSTLELGDSALYLCASSATSGYNEQFFGPGTRLTVL.

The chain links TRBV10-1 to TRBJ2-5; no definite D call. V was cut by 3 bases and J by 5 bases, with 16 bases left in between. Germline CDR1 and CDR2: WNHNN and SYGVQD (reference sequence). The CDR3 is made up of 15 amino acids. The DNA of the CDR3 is TGCGCCAGCAGTGATTCACCCGGCCTGGGGGAGACCCAGTACTTC. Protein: CASSDSPGLGETQYF.